This T cell receptor beta chain was identified in a study of blood T cell repertoires in COVID-19. Study overall: Acute and convalescent COVID-19 specimens originated in the United States, Italy and Spain. In each case, the material was cDNA or gDNA derived from T cells, B-cell-depleted T cells, or PBMCs.

Germline CDR1 reads MNHEY; CDR2 reads SMNVEV (reference sequence). This CDR3 comprises 17 residues. V trimming: 1 base; J trimming: 4 bases; junction bases outside the gene matches: 10. Original processing notes: Estimated nucleated cell counts came from reference gene primer amplification. Clones were read by immunoSEQ multiplex PCR, and TCRdb kept only the in-frame ones, dropping some. Clone size and the V and J calls come from that table; the DNA yielded D and trimming. Among some 100,000 clones, roughly 80% were seen once, and the ten largest hold around 4.5%. Material for sequencing was peripheral blood. The receptor's source is a man aged 55-75 years with acute or convalescent COVID-19. This sequence joins TRBV27 and TRBJ1-2; TRBD1 matches 9 bases. The CDR3 loop reads CASSLFTGTGKFYGYTF. In DNA form, the CDR3 reads TGTGCCAGCAGTTTATTTACCGGGACAGGGAAGTTCTATGGCTACACCTTC.